This is a list of T cell receptor beta chains from one sample in a study of OX40 agonist ivuxolimab in advanced cancers. Generated by immunoSEQ multiplex PCR, the TCRdb table keeps only in-frame clones and is missing some. The top ten hold 8.4% of the sample, which has 15,000 to 20,000 clones, under 65% seen once. Material: CD4+ or CD8+ T cells sorted from blood, obtained in a trial of the OX40 agonist ivuxolimab. These receptors were obtained from an adult with an advanced solid tumor such as melanoma, head and neck, liver or kidney cancer. Both conserved end residues are part of each CDR3. Where a row states a size, it is once, few, many or the class of an expanded clone; other rows omit it.

abundance: once
j_gene: TRBJ2-7
v_gene: TRBV27
CDR3aa: CASSSAQGISYEQYF

abundance: NA
j_gene: TRBJ1-3
v_gene: TRBV9
CDR3aa: CASSPPGTEVYTIYF

abundance: NA
j_gene: TRBJ2-3
v_gene: TRBV27
CDR3aa: CASSSTFGKITDTQYF

abundance: NA
j_gene: TRBJ2-7
v_gene: TRBV5-4
CDR3aa: CASSLAGGGYEQYF

abundance: once
j_gene: TRBJ2-7
v_gene: TRBV6-5
CDR3aa: CASTSGRGDEQYF

abundance: NA
j_gene: TRBJ2-7
v_gene: TRBV6-5
CDR3aa: CASSPGTPDYEQYF

abundance: once
j_gene: TRBJ2-3
v_gene: TRBV30
CDR3aa: CAWSPLAGGRLDTQYF

abundance: NA
j_gene: TRBJ2-7
v_gene: TRBV4-1
CDR3aa: CASSQEGLSYEQYF

abundance: once
j_gene: TRBJ1-6
v_gene: TRBV7-4
CDR3aa: CASSLMGNPPGSPLHF

abundance: NA
j_gene: TRBJ1-1
v_gene: TRBV19
CDR3aa: CASSLRTENTEAFF

abundance: NA
j_gene: TRBJ1-1
v_gene: TRBV2
CDR3aa: CASSYRATKNTEAFF

abundance: NA
j_gene: TRBJ2-5
v_gene: TRBV5-1
CDR3aa: CASSLGELAGHQETQYF

abundance: few
j_gene: TRBJ2-1
v_gene: TRBV5-4
CDR3aa: CASSYKRNEQFF

abundance: NA
j_gene: TRBJ1-5
v_gene: TRBV13
CDR3aa: CASRAQPNQPQHF

abundance: NA
j_gene: TRBJ2-7
v_gene: TRBV6-5
CDR3aa: CASSYFGGTYEQYF

abundance: few
j_gene: TRBJ2-1
v_gene: TRBV9
CDR3aa: CASSPPPYNEQFF

abundance: few
j_gene: TRBJ2-2
v_gene: TRBV4-3
CDR3aa: CASSHQGAGELFF

abundance: few
j_gene: TRBJ2-1
v_gene: TRBV11-3
CDR3aa: CASSARQGANEQFF

abundance: NA
j_gene: TRBJ2-7
v_gene: TRBV19
CDR3aa: CASSMSGASEQYF

abundance: few
j_gene: TRBJ1-5
v_gene: TRBV6-5
CDR3aa: CASSYGPPGNNQPQHF